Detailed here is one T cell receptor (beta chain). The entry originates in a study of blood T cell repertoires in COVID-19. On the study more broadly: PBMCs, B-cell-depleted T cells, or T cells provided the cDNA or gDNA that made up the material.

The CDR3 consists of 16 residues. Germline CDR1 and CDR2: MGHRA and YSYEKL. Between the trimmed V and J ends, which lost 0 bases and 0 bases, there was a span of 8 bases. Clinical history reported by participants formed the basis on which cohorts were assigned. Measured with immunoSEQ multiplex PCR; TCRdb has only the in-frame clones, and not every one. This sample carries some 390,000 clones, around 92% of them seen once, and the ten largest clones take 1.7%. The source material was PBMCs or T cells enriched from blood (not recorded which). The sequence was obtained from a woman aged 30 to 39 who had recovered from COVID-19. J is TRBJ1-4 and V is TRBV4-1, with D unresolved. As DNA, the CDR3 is TGCGCCAGCAGCCAAGATCACGCGGCAACTAATGAAAAACTGTTTTTT. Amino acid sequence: CASSQDHAATNEKLFF.